Presented here are 26 T cell receptor beta chains from one specimen sequenced in a study of OX40 agonist ivuxolimab in advanced cancers. Assay: immunoSEQ multiplex PCR; the TCRdb copy retains only in-frame clones and omits some. The sample records roughly 67,000 clones, more than 75% being singletons. The source material was CD4+ or CD8+ T cells sorted from blood, sampled in a trial of the OX40 agonist ivuxolimab. These receptor sequences come from an adult with an advanced solid tumor such as melanoma, head and neck, liver or kidney cancer.

This chain joins TRBV13 and TRBJ2-1; 15 bases are a match to TRBD2. The germline gives CDR1 PRHDT, CDR2 FYEKMQ (reference sequence). V gave up 8 bases and J gave up 8 bases; unmatched junction bases: 1. The CDR3 is made up of 13 amino acids. In DNA, the CDR3 is TGTGCCAGCGGGACTAGCGGGGGGTATGAGCAGTTCTTC. This codes for CASGTSGGYEQFF.

CDR3 residues: CASSLGGLAGNEQFF. CDR3 sequence (DNA): TGTGCCAGCAGCTTAGGCGGACTAGCGGGAAACGAGCAGTTCTTC. The rearrangement uses TRBV7-3 and TRBJ2-1; 12 bases are a match to TRBD2. V shed 2 bases and J 10 bases; nucleotides not matched to a gene: 6. The length of the CDR3 is 15 residues. Germline CDR1 and CDR2: SGHTA and FQGTGA. Full variable domain (outside the CDR3, taken from reference TRBV7-3 and TRBJ2-1): GAGVSQTPSNKVTEKGKYVELRCDPISGHTALYWYRQSLGQGPEFLIYFQGTGAADDSGLPNDRFFAVRPEGSVSTLKIQRTERGDSAVYLCASSLGGLAGNEQFFGPGTRLTVL.

V gene TRBV14 combines with J gene TRBJ1-6; 9 nucleotides agree with TRBD1. V trimming: 5 bases; J trimming: 8 bases; junction bases outside the gene matches: 7. Looked up from germline, CDR1 is SGHDN and CDR2 is FVKESK. CDR3 length equals 15 residues. The CDR3 sequence is CASSTRTGADSPLHF. CDR3 nucleotide sequence: TGTGCCAGCAGCACACGGACAGGGGCGGATTCACCCCTCCACTTT. The full variable domain, with the rest looked up from reference TRBV14 and TRBJ1-6, is EAGVTQFPSHSVIEKGQTVTLRCDPISGHDNLYWYRRVMGKEIKFLLHFVKESKQDESGMPNNRFLAERTGGTYSTLKVQPAELEDSGVYFCASSTRTGADSPLHFGNGTRLTVT.

The chain joins TRBV7-6 to TRBJ2-5, with 7 bases aligning to TRBD2. The CDR3 loop spans 16 amino acids. Germline V gene data show CDR1 as SGHVS and CDR2 as FNYEAQ. V gave up 0 bases and J gave up 3 bases; unmatched junction bases: 7. The CDR3 DNA is TGTGCCAGCAGCTTAGCCGACGGGGGGTGGAAAGAGACCCAGTACTTC. Translation gives CASSLADGGWKETQYF.

This clone appeared a single time. The chain joins TRBV7-9 to TRBJ2-5; D gene ambiguous. Deletions cut 1 base from V and 2 bases from J, with 8 bases between. Germline V gene sequence: CDR1 SEHNR, CDR2 FQNEAQ (reference sequence). The CDR3 loop spans 14 amino acids. This CDR3 reads CASSLGSPQETQYF. CDR3 DNA: TGTGCCAGCAGCTTAGGTTCGCCTCAAGAGACCCAGTACTTC.

The J gene is TRBJ2-7, the V gene TRBV18, with 10 bases matching TRBD1. Germline loops: CDR1 KGHSH, CDR2 LQKENI. The junction had 6 bases not matched to a gene; V was cut back by 3 bases and J by 4 bases. CDR3 length: 15 residues. The CDR3 nucleotides are TGTGCCAGCTCACCTCCGGGACAGGGGTTTTACGAGCAGTACTTC. It specifies CASSPPGQGFYEQYF.

V and J are TRBV6-6 and TRBJ2-7, with 16 bases fitting TRBD2. CDR3 length: 15 residues. Per the germline V gene, CDR1 is MNHNY and CDR2 is SVGAGI (reference sequence). V shed 4 bases, J shed 4 bases, and the junction held 1 base outside the gene matches. CDR3 DNA: TGTGCCAGCAGTTTGGGACTAGCGGGGGGGTACGAGCAGTACTTC. Protein product: CASSLGLAGGYEQYF.

This rearrangement joins TRBV5-1 to TRBJ2-3, with 7 bases aligning to TRBD1. This CDR3 contains 15 residues. The V gene end was trimmed by 4 bases and the J gene end by 2 bases; junction bases not matched to a gene: 7. Germline values: CDR1 SGHRS, CDR2 YFSETQ. CDR3 sequence reads: CASSLDRHPTDTQYF. In DNA, the CDR3 is TGCGCCAGCAGCCTGGACAGGCATCCCACAGATACGCAGTATTTT.

The chain joins TRBV20-1 to TRBJ2-5; D is possibly TRBD2 (5 bases). This CDR3 has 11 amino acids. V lost 4 bases, J lost 5 bases, and 8 bases lay in between. The germline V gene encodes CDR1 DFQATT and CDR2 SNEGSKA (reference sequence). The CDR3 coding sequence is TGCAGTGCTACTACGGGGGAGACCCAGTACTTC. Its translation: CSATTGETQYF.

The chain carries TRBV2 and TRBJ2-2; a possible D gene is TRBD2 (5 bases). The CDR3 contains 15 residues. CDR1 is SNHLY and CDR2 is FYNNEI in the germline V gene. Trimming stripped 2 bases from V and 9 bases from J, with 16 bases between. CDR3 nucleotide sequence: TGTGCCAGCAGTGAAAGGAGGACCGAGGGCCGGGAGCTGTTTTTT. Its protein product is CASSERRTEGRELFF.

The chain has TRBV7-8 and TRBJ2-5; 11 bases are a match to TRBD1. J lost 4 bases, V lost 5 bases, and 3 bases had no gene match. Germline assignment: CDR1 SGHVS and CDR2 FQNEAQ. This CDR3 has 14 amino acids. The CDR3, as DNA: TGTGCCAGCAGCCCGGGACAGGGGGTAGAGACCCAGTACTTC. It yields the protein CASSPGQGVETQYF.

This clone appeared once. The V and J genes are TRBV11-2 and TRBJ2-2, with D possibly being TRBD1 (6 bases). This CDR3 comprises 17 residues. Germline-derived CDR1 and CDR2 are SGHAT and FQNNGV. The V and J ends lost 4 bases and 6 bases respectively, with 21 bases between them. CDR3 sequence (DNA): TGTGCCAGCAGCTCGGGGTTGGGACACCCAACCTCCGGGGAGCTGTTTTTT. It codes for CASSSGLGHPTSGELFF.

This rearrangement joins TRBV6-1 to TRBJ2-3; possible D gene TRBD1, 5 bases. Trimming removed 2 bases at V and 5 bases at J, with 5 bases between. Germline values: CDR1 MNHNS, CDR2 SASEGT. The CDR3 extends over 12 amino acids. The CDR3 DNA reads as TGTGCCAGCAGTGAAAGGGGAGATACGCAGTATTTT. Its translation is CASSERGDTQYF.

The chain joins TRBV6-5 to TRBJ2-3, with 10 bases fitting TRBD2. Unmatched junction bases numbered 5, after V lost 5 bases and J lost 3 bases. The CDR3 is made up of 15 amino acids. Germline V gene sequence: CDR1 MNHEY, CDR2 SVGAGI. The DNA for the CDR3 is TGTGCCAGCAGTCAAGAGGGACTAGCGACAGATACGCAGTATTTT. It yields the protein CASSQEGLATDTQYF.

This clone has a handful of counts. V gene TRBV9 combines with J gene TRBJ1-3; the D is unclear. The germline V and J ends were trimmed by 0 bases and 9 bases, with 10 bases remaining between them. The CDR3 runs to 13 residues. Per the germline V gene, CDR1 is SGDLS and CDR2 is YYNGEE. CDR3 nucleotide sequence: TGTGCCAGCAGCGTAGGAGCAGACTTCACCATATATTTT. Translated: CASSVGADFTIYF.

This clone was recorded a few times. V is TRBV19 and J is TRBJ1-5; TRBD1 aligns across 10 bases. There are 13 residues in the CDR3. V trimming: 6 bases; J trimming: 7 bases; junction bases outside the gene matches: 3. Per the germline V gene, CDR1 is LNHDA and CDR2 is SQIVND (reference sequence). The CDR3 coding sequence is TGTGCCAGTAGGGGGACAGGGGCCCAGCCCCAGCATTTT. As protein: CASRGTGAQPQHF.

The chain employs TRBV7-9 and TRBJ1-4; 12 nucleotides agree with TRBD1. The junction had 5 bases not matched to a gene; V was cut back by 2 bases and J by 7 bases. Germline V gene sequence: CDR1 SEHNR, CDR2 FQNEAQ (reference sequence). The CDR3 runs 16 residues. The CDR3 reads CASSLLGTGGPEKLFF. The CDR3 nucleotides read TGTGCCAGCAGCTTACTCGGGACAGGGGGCCCTGAAAAACTGTTTTTT.

The chain has TRBV5-6 and TRBJ2-2; a weak D match, TRBD1 (5 bases). Germline lookup yields CDR1 SGHDT and CDR2 YYEEEE. Trimming shortened V by 3 bases and J by 4 bases, and 19 bases separated the two germline ends. The CDR3 sequence is 17 residues long. In DNA form, the CDR3 reads TGTGCCAGCAGCTCCCCCCTGGGCAGGGCAGCCACCGGGGAGCTGTTTTTT. It is translated as CASSSPLGRAATGELFF.

The V call is TRBV29-1, the J call TRBJ2-1; TRBD2 matches at 7 bases. CDR3 length: 8 amino acids. After removal of 6 bases from V and 16 bases from J, the junction contained 3 bases not matched to a gene. Germline V gene sequence: CDR1 SQVTM, CDR2 ANQGSEA. CDR3 protein: CSVGDYFF. The DNA of the CDR3 is TGCAGCGTCGGGGACTACTTCTTC.

The V call is TRBV19, the J call TRBJ2-1, with TRBD2 identical over 9 bases. CDR3 length equals 17 residues. Germline CDR1 LNHDA, CDR2 SQIVND (reference sequence). Losses at the gene ends were 5 bases for V and 8 bases for J; bases not matched to a gene: 16. The CDR3 DNA is TGTGCCAGTAGTGCCCCCACGGCGGGGGGGTCTAATTATGAGCAGTTCTTC. It encodes CASSAPTAGGSNYEQFF.

This clone was picked up one time. The chain has TRBV14 and TRBJ2-2; tentatively, D is TRBD1 (5 bases). Trimming removed 1 base at V and 0 bases at J, with 6 bases between. The CDR3 is 15 amino acids. Germline V lookup: CDR1 SGHDN, CDR2 FVKESK. Here the CDR3 DNA reads TGTGCCAGCAGCCAAGGGACAACGAACACCGGGGAGCTGTTTTTT. Its translation: CASSQGTTNTGELFF. Filled out from reference TRBV14 and TRBJ2-2, the complete variable domain reads EAGVTQFPSHSVIEKGQTVTLRCDPISGHDNLYWYRRVMGKEIKFLLHFVKESKQDESGMPNNRFLAERTGGTYSTLKVQPAELEDSGVYFCASSQGTTNTGELFFGEGSRLTVL.

The genes are TRBV11-3 and TRBJ2-2; D unclear. The germline V and J ends were trimmed by 1 base and 5 bases, with 17 bases remaining between them. Germline lookup yields CDR1 SGHNT and CDR2 YENEEA. This CDR3 has 17 amino acids. The CDR3 DNA sequence: TGTGCCAGCAGCTTAGGCGTCCGGATCGGGCGGACCGGGGAGCTGTTTTTT. Protein: CASSLGVRIGRTGELFF.

V and J are TRBV4-1 and TRBJ2-3; TRBD2 aligns across 9 bases. The CDR3 totals 17 residues. Germline V gives CDR1 MGHRA, CDR2 YSYEKL. V lost 0 bases to trimming and J lost 2 bases; unmatched junction nucleotides: 6. The CDR3 nucleotides are TGCGCCAGCAGCCAAGAGGCGGGGGGGTTCTCCACAGATACGCAGTATTTT. This encodes CASSQEAGGFSTDTQYF.

V gene TRBV7-3 combines with J gene TRBJ1-1; 9 nucleotides agree with TRBD1. V shed 5 bases, J shed 5 bases, and the junction held 12 bases outside the gene matches. Per germline, CDR1 SGHTA and CDR2 FQGTGA. The CDR3 totals 16 residues. CDR3 DNA sequence: TGTGCCAGCAGCGCCCAACAGGGGGCGTTGGGAACTGAAGCTTTCTTT. This encodes CASSAQQGALGTEAFF.

This clone was observed a few times. V usage is TRBV5-8 and J usage is TRBJ1-3; the D gene is possibly TRBD1 (5 bases). CDR3 size: 15 residues. Germline values: CDR1 SGHTS, CDR2 YDEGEE. The V and J ends lost 2 bases and 4 bases respectively, with 13 bases between them. The CDR3 here is CASSLVGRAGNTIYF. The CDR3, as DNA: TGTGCCAGCAGCTTAGTCGGCAGGGCCGGAAACACCATATATTTT.

This clone was observed a few times. The chain couples TRBV19 to TRBJ1-5; D gene ambiguous. Trimming pared 3 bases from V and 7 bases from J, leaving 10 bases between. The CDR3 totals 13 residues. Germline V gives CDR1 LNHDA, CDR2 SQIVND (reference sequence). In nucleotides, the CDR3 is TGTGCCAGTAGTATCCGGGCTGGGCAGCCCCAGCATTTT. It yields the protein CASSIRAGQPQHF.